This T cell receptor beta chain was identified in a study of robustness of blood B and T cell sequencing listed by TCRdb under 2018. Background for the entire study: The goal of the study was to figure out the amount of peripheral blood required to reliably characterize the TCRbeta and IgG repertoires of an individual. For technical replicates, two replicate TCRbeta cDNA libraries were prepared from one shared RNA pool that came from a single 10 ml draw. In each of the nine to ten independently drawn blood samples, both the TCRbeta and the IgG repertoires were quantified. What the study reported, not specific to this receptor: The TCRbeta rarefaction curves did not fully level off, which suggests under-sequencing or many low-abundance clonotypes. One pair of TCRbeta libraries showed evidence of cross-contamination, likely from batch processing; the shared UMI-sequence pairs were removed. When 3 or 4 tubes (about 27-45 ml blood) were combined, saturation was approached in coverage of the top 10,000 TCRbeta clonotypes. The 1,000 most abundant TCRbeta clonotypes from the pooled draws were detected in every single 10 ml sample. Between the technical replicate libraries, 94.8% of the top 10,000 TCRbeta clonotypes in one library were also present in the other library. Because EDTA tubes had to be fractionated immediately, the use of EDTA tubes in multi-site collections was limited. Pooling tubes did not increase the overlap of rare TCRbeta clonotypes, which implies that much larger blood volumes would be needed to capture rare TCRbeta clonotypes.

There are 17 amino acids in the CDR3, from cysteine to phenylalanine inclusive. Solely the CDR3 DNA is kept, with 51 bases framed from the first base. From V the trimming removes 4 bases and from J it removes 3 bases, while the gene matches leave 7 bases of the junction unaccounted for. Taken from the germline V gene, the CDR1 and CDR2 loops are SGDLS and YYNGEE. TCRbeta repertoires were quantified from mRNA rather than genomic DNA, which captures expressed receptors. Leukocytes from the buffy coat were collected into Trizol, and RNA was extracted using the Direct-zol RNA MiniPrep Plus kit with no cell sorting. To separate plasma, buffy coat and red blood cells, the EDTA blood tubes were centrifuged right away at 4 degrees C. Remarks on this clonotype: This receptor's antigen is unknown. Nothing much larger sits one base from this clone, and base qualities are not available.

Libraries were made using PCR. The instrument was an Illumina MiSeq. cDNA was synthesized with SMARTScribe reverse transcriptase and a 5' template-switch oligo that added a universal priming site. A 12-nucleotide random unique molecular identifier (UMI) was carried by the template-switch oligo, and each cDNA molecule was tagged with this UMI. During reverse transcription, chain-specific reverse primers targeted TCRbeta transcripts. Residual template-switch adapters were removed by uracil DNA glycosylase treatment, and cDNA was purified using a Qiagen MinElute kit. The first PCR used KAPA HiFi HotStart ReadyMix for 20 to 25 cycles, split across four 50 ul reactions with step-out primers. Before any further amplification, the products of the first-round PCR were gel-purified. Illumina Nextera adapters were added in a second approximately 8-cycle PCR, after which libraries were purified and pooled. For each TCRbeta molecule, the UMI barcode was captured by a 50-nucleotide 5' read. Processing in the source paper ran as follows. The MIGEC toolkit was used to group reads by UMI into consensus reads. Forward and reverse consensus reads were merged with PEAR to produce final reads. Identical UMI-sequence pairs found in more than one library were treated as cross-sample contamination and removed by a custom decontamination script. MIGMAP, a wrapper around IgBLAST, was used for V(D)J assignment and CDR3 extraction. A TCR clonotype was defined by an identical V gene, J gene and CDR3 amino acid sequence; no sequencing was done for CDR1 and CDR2. TCRdb cleaned the public reads at Q25 with fastp, built clones with MiXCR and kept in-frame beta chains. Under each unique CDR3 protein, matching rows form one entry showing the most common genes and DNA. TCRdb's processing, not the authors' own work, is the source of the V and J calls. The sample profile shows fewer than 1,500 distinct CDR3 sequences; roughly two thirds of them were found once. Jointly, the top ten make up about two fifths of the sample.

This clonotype was obtained from a human donor in good health. Recombination joined TRBV9 with TRBJ2-2, with 12 bases in between that match TRBD1. The sample taken for sequencing was peripheral blood. The CDR3 loop reads CASSLRDRGPDTGELFF. The nucleotides are TGTGCCAGCAGCCTCCGGGACAGGGGGCCTGACACCGGGGAGCTGTTTTTT.